What follows is one T cell receptor (beta chain) and its context. Assay: immunoSEQ multiplex PCR; the TCRdb copy retains only in-frame clones and omits some. The sample shows about 120,000 clones, around 81% of them seen only once. This record belongs to a study of blood T cell repertoires in COVID-19. Study in general: The United States, Italy and Spain provided the acute and convalescent COVID-19 samples.

This TCR came from a woman aged 50 to 65 with acute or convalescent COVID-19. The specimen sequenced was peripheral blood.

The CDR3 protein is CASSTGLEGEYNEQFF. CDR3 nucleotide sequence: TGCGCCAGCAGCACGGGACTAGAAGGCGAATACAATGAGCAGTTCTTC. The genes are TRBV5-1 and TRBJ2-1, with 8 bases that match TRBD2. The CDR3 spans 16 residues. J lost 4 bases, V lost 4 bases, and 10 bases had no gene match. The V gene's germline CDR1 is SGHRS and CDR2 YFSETQ. Full variable domain (missing parts from reference TRBV5-1 and TRBJ2-1): KAGVTQTPRYLIKTRGQQVTLSCSPISGHRSVSWYQQTPGQGLQFLFEYFSETQRNKGNFPGRFSGRQFSNSRSEMNVSTLELGDSALYLCASSTGLEGEYNEQFFGPGTRLTVL.